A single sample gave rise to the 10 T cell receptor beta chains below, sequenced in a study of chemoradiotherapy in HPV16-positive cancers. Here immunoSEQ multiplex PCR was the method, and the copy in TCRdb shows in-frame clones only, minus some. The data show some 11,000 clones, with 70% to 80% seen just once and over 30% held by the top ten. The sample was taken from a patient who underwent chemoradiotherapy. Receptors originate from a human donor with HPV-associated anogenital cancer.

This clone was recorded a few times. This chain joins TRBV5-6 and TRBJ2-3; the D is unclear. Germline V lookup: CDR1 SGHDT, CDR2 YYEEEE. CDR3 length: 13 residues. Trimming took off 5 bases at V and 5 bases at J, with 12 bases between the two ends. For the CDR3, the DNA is TGTGCCAGCAGGGGGTCCCAAGTAGATACGCAGTATTTT. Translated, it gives CASRGSQVDTQYF.

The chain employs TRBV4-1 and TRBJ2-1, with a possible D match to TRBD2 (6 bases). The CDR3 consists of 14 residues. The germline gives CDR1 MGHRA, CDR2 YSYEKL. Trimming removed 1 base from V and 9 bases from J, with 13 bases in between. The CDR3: CASSQGEAGTEQFF. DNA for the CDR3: TGCGCCAGCAGCCAAGGAGAGGCGGGGACTGAGCAGTTCTTC.

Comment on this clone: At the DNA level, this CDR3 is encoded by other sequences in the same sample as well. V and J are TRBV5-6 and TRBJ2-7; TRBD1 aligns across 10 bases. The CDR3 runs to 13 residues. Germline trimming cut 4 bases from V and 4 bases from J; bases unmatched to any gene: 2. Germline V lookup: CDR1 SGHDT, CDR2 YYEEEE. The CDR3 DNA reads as TGTGCCAGCAGCCGACAGGGGGCGTACGAGCAGTACGTC. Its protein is CASSRQGAYEQYV.

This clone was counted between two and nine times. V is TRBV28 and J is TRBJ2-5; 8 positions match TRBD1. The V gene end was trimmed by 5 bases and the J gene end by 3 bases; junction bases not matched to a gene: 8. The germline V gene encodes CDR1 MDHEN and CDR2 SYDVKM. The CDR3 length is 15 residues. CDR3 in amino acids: CASSGQGEAKETQYF. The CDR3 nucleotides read TGTGCCAGCAGTGGACAGGGCGAGGCTAAAGAGACCCAGTACTTC.

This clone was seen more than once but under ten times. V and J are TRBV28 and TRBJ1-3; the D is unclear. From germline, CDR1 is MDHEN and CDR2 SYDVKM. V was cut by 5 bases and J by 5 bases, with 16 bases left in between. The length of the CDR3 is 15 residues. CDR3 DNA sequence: TGTGCCAGCAGTGCCGGGCCACTCCCTCGAAACACCATATATTTT. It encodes CASSAGPLPRNTIYF. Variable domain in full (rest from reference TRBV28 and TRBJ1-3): DVKVTQSSRYLVKRTGEKVFLECVQDMDHENMFWYRQDPGLGLRLIYFSYDVKMKEKGDIPEGYSVSREKKERFSLILESASTNQTSMYLCASSAGPLPRNTIYFGEGSWLTVV.

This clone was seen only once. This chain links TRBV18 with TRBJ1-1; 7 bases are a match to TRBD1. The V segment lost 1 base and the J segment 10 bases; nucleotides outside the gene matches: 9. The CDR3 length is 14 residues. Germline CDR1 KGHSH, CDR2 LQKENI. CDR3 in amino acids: CASSPLEGARVAFF. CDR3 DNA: TGTGCCAGCTCACCACTGGAGGGGGCCAGGGTAGCTTTCTTT.

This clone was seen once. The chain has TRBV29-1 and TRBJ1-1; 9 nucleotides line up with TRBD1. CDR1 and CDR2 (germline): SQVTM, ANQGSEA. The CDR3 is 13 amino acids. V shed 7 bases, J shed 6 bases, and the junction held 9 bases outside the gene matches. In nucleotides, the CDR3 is TGCAGCGGCCGGCAGACAGGGGGGGCTGAAGCTTTCTTT. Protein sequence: CSGRQTGGAEAFF.

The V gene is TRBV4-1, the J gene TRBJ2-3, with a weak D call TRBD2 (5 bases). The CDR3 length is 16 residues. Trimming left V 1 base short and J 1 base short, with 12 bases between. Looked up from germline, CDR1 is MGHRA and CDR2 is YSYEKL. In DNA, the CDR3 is TGCGCCAGCAGCCAAGTCCGGGGAGTCCGCACAGATACGCAGTATTTT. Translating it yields CASSQVRGVRTDTQYF.

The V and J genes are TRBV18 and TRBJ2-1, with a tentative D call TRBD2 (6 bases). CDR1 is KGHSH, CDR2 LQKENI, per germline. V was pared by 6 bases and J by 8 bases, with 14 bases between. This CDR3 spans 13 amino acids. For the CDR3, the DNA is TGTGCCAGCTCGACTAGTTCATTCGATGAGCAGTTCTTC. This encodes CASSTSSFDEQFF.

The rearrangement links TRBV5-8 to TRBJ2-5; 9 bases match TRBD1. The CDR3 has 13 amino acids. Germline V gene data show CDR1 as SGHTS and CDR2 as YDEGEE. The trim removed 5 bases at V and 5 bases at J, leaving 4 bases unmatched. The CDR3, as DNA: TGTGCCAGCAGATTCGACAGGGGGGAGACCCAGTACTTC. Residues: CASRFDRGETQYF.